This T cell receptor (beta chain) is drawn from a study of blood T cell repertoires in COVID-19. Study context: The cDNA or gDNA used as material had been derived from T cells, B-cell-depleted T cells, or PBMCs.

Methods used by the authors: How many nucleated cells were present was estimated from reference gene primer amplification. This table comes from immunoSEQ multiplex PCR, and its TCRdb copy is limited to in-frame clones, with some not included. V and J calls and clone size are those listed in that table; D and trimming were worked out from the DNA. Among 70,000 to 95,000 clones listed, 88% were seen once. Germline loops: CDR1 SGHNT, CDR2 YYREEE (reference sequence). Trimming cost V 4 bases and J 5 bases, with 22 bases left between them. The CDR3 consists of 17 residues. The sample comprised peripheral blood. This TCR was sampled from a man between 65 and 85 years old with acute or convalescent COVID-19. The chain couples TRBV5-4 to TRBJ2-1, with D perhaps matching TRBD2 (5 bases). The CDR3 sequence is CASSLSGRGSWHNEQFF. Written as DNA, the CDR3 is TGTGCCAGCAGCCTCAGCGGCAGAGGGTCTTGGCACAATGAGCAGTTCTTC.